This T cell receptor (beta chain) was captured in a study of cytomegalovirus exposure and HLA in healthy donors. About the research overall: Early released data comprised tens of millions of unique TCRs from HLA-typed donors.

Study results and caveats: In a later analysis, the majority of CMV-associated beta chains seemingly showed HLA restriction.

Use of 60 Vbeta and 13 Jbeta primers characterized the PCR. Repertoires were generated with immunoSEQ multiplex PCR, while TCRdb's copy carries only in-frame clones and drops some. This table holds 100,000 to 150,000 clones, around 69% found once. This CDR3 has 15 amino acids. Trimming took off 4 bases at V and 0 bases at J, with 13 bases between the two ends. Germline CDR1 and CDR2: SQVTM and ANQGSEA. This clone was found a few times. The antigen is undetermined. Sequenced input: PBMCs. This clonotype was obtained from a human donor in good health. This chain joins TRBV29-1 and TRBJ2-1; TRBD2 might be the D (6 bases). CDR3 residues: CSVGGGRTSYNEQFF. As DNA, the CDR3 is TGCAGCGTTGGGGGTGGGAGGACCTCCTACAATGAGCAGTTCTTC.